This TCR beta chain was sequenced during a study of long-term antiretroviral therapy in people with HIV. Run at survey level, the immunoSEQ assay was version v3.0. The protocol was immunoSEQ multiplex PCR, while the TCRdb copy is restricted to in-frame clones and leaves out a portion. Of roughly 30,000 clones listed, 75% to 90% are singletons. The CDR3 is made up of 12 amino acids. V shed 9 bases, J shed 11 bases, and the junction held 4 bases outside the gene matches. Per germline, CDR1 MNHEY and CDR2 SVGAGI. This receptor was obtained from a man in his late teens or twenties with HIV. V and J are TRBV6-5 and TRBJ2-1; 13 nucleotides align to TRBD2. Sample: unsorted PBMCs, taken 0.8 years before starting antiretroviral therapy. The CDR3 nucleotides are TGTGCCAGTGGACTAGCGGGGGTCCAGCAGTTCTTC. Translating it yields CASGLAGVQQFF.